One sample yielded the 4 T cell receptor beta chains listed below, sequenced in a study of cytomegalovirus exposure and HLA in healthy donors. The PCR made use of 60 Vbeta and 13 Jbeta primers. Repertoires were generated with immunoSEQ multiplex PCR, while TCRdb's copy carries only in-frame clones and drops some. The sample contains approximately 140,000 clones, about 64% of which appear only once. Sequencing input: PBMCs. Receptors were obtained from an older woman in good health and CMV-seropositive.

The CDR3 is CAISGSRVRGRGANVLTF. The CDR3 DNA is TGTGCCATCAGTGGCTCCCGGGTCAGGGGGCGTGGGGCCAACGTCCTGACTTTC. V usage is TRBV10-3 and J usage is TRBJ2-6; 8 bases are shared with TRBD1. The CDR3 contains 18 residues. Looked up from germline, CDR1 is ENHRY and CDR2 is SYGVKD. Trimming removed 4 bases from V and 3 bases from J; junction bases left unmatched: 11.

CDR3 DNA sequence: TGTGCCAGCAGCTTAGCGTATCAGGGCGGCGAGACCCAGTACTTC. Its protein product is CASSLAYQGGETQYF. The chain couples TRBV7-2 to TRBJ2-5; D might be TRBD1 (5 bases). Germline CDR1 and CDR2: SGHTA and FQGNSA. V shed 0 bases and J shed 5 bases, with 13 bases lying between them. The CDR3 loop spans 15 amino acids.

The chain employs TRBV4-2 and TRBJ2-3; 7 bases are shared with TRBD2. Looked up from germline, CDR1 is LGHNA and CDR2 is YNFKEQ. Germline trimming cut 0 bases from V and 0 bases from J; bases unmatched to any gene: 6. The CDR3 loop spans 17 amino acids. The CDR3 region has the DNA TGTGCCAGCAGCCAAGATAGACTAGCCCTAAGCACAGATACGCAGTATTTT. It codes for CASSQDRLALSTDTQYF.

The chain joins TRBV6-6 to TRBJ1-3, with TRBD1 as a possible D gene (6 bases). V lost 6 bases and J 0 bases, leaving 15 bases between the germline ends. The CDR3 covers 16 residues. Germline CDR1 MNHNY, CDR2 SVGAGI (reference sequence). The CDR3 DNA reads TGTGCCAGCAGCTCCAGCAGGGGTTCCTCTGGAAACACCATATATTTT. It specifies CASSSSRGSSGNTIYF.